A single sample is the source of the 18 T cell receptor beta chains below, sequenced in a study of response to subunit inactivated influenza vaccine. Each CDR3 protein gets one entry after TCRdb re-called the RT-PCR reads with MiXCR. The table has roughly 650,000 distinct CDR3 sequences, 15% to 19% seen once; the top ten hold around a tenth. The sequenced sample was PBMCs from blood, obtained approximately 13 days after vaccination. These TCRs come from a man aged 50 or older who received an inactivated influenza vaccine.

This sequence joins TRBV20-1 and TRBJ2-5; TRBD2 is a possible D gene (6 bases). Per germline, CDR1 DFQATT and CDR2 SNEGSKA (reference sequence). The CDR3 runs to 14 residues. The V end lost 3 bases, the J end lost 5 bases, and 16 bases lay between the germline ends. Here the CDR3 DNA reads TGCAGTGCTAGTCGACTAGGGCGAGGGGAGACCCAGTACTTC. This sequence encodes CSASRLGRGETQYF.

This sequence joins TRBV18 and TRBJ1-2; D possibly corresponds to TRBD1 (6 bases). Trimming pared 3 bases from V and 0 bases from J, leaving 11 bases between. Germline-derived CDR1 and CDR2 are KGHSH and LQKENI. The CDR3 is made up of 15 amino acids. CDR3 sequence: CASSPPTGSNYGYTF. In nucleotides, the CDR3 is TGTGCCAGCTCACCCCCGACAGGTTCTAACTATGGCTACACCTTC.

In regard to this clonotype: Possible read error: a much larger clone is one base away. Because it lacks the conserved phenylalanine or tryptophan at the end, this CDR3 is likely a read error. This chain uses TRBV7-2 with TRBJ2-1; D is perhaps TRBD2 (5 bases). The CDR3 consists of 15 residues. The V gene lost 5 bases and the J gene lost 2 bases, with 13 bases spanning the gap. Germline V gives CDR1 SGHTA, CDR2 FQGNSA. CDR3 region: CASSQDYPAYNEQFL. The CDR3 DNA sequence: TGTGCCAGCAGCCAAGACTACCCCGCCTACAATGAGCAGTTCCTC.

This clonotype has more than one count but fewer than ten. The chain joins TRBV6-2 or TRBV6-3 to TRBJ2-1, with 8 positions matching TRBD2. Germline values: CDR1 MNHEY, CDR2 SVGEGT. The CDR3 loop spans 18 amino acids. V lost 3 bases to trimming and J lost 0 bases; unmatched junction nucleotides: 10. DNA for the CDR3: TGTGCCAGCAGTTATTTGGGCCGACTAGCGAGCTCCTACAATGAGCAGTTCTTC. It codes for CASSYLGRLASSYNEQFF.

The CDR3 nucleotides read TGTGCCAGCAGTTCCTCTACGGGTTGGGGGAGCACCGGGGAGCTGTTTTTT. Residues: CASSSSTGWGSTGELFF. V is TRBV12-3 or TRBV12-4 and J is TRBJ2-2; D tentatively fits TRBD1 or TRBD2 (5 bases each). There are 17 residues in the CDR3. Trimming took off 4 bases at V and 4 bases at J, with 19 bases between the two ends.

The DNA for the CDR3 is TGCAGCGTTGGTTCGGGGACAGTGAACACTGAAGCTTTCTTT. Its protein product is CSVGSGTVNTEAFF. This rearrangement joins TRBV29-1 to TRBJ1-1, with 7 bases that match TRBD1. V trimming: 4 bases; J trimming: 0 bases; junction bases outside the gene matches: 5. In germline, CDR1 is SQVTM, CDR2 ANQGSEA. The CDR3 sequence is 14 residues long.

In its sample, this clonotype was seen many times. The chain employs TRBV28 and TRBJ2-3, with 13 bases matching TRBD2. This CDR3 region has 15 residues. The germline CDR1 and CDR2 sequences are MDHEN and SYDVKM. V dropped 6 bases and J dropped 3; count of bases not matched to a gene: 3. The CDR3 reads CASSKLAGGTDTQYF. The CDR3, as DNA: TGTGCCAGCAGCAAACTAGCGGGAGGGACAGATACGCAGTATTTT. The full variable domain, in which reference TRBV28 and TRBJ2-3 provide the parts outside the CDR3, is DVKVTQSSRYLVKRTGEKVFLECVQDMDHENMFWYRQDPGLGLRLIYFSYDVKMKEKGDIPEGYSVSREKKERFSLILESASTNQTSMYLCASSKLAGGTDTQYFGPGTRLTVL.

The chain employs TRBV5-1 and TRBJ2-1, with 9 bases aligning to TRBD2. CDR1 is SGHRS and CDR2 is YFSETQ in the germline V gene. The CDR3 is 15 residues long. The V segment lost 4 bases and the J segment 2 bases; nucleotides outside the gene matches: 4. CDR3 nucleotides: TGCGCCAGCAGCCAAGCGGGAGGCCCCTACAATGAGCAGTTCTTC. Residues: CASSQAGGPYNEQFF.

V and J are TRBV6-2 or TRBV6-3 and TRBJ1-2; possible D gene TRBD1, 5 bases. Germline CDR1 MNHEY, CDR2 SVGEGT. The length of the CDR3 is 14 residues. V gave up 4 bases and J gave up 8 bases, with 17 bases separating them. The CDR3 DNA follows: TGTGCCAGCAGTTCCCGGGGACGAGGGAGCGGCTACACCTTC. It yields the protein CASSSRGRGSGYTF.

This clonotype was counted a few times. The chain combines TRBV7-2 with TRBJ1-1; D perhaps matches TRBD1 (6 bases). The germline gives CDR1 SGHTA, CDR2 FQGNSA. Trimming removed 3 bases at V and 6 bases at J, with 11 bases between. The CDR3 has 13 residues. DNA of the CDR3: TGTGCCAGCAGCTTCCTGGAGGGGGCTGAAGCTTTCTTT. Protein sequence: CASSFLEGAEAFF.

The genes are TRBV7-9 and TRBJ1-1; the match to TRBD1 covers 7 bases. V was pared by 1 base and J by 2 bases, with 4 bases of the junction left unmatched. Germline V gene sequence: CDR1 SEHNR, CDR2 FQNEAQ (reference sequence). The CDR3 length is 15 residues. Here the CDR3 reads CASSLGGQKNTEAFF. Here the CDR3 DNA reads TGTGCCAGCAGCTTAGGGGGACAGAAAAACACTGAAGCTTTCTTT.

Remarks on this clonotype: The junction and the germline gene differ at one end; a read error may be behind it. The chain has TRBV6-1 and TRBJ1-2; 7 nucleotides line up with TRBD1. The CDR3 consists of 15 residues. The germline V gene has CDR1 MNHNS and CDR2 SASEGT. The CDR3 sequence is CASSEGTTGNSGYTF. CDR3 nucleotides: TGTGCCAGCAGTGAAGGCACGACAGGGAACTCTGGCTACACCTTC.

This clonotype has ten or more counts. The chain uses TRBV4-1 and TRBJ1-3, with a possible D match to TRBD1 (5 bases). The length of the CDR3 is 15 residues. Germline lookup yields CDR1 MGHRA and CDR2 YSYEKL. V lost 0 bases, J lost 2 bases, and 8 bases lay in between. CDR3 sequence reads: CASSQDGGAGNTIYF. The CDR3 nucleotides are TGCGCCAGCAGCCAAGATGGAGGGGCTGGAAACACCATATATTTT.

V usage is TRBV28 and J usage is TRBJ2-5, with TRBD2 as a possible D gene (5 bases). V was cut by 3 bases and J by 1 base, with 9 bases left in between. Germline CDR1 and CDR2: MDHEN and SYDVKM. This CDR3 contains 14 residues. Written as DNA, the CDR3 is TGTGCCAGCAGTTTTCAGCGGACCCAAGAGACCCAGTACTTC. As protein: CASSFQRTQETQYF.

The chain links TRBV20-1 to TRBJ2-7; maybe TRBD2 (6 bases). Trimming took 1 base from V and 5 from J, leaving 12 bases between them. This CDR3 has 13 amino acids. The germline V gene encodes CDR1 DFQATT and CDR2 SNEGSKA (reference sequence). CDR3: CSARVQGLNEQYF. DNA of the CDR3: TGCAGTGCTAGAGTCCAGGGACTCAACGAGCAGTACTTC.

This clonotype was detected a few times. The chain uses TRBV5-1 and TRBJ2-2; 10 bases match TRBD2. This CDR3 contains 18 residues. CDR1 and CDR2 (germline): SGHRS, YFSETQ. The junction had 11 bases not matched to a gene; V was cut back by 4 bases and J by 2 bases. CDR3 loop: CASSPTGAGGPNTGELFF. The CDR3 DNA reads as TGCGCCAGCAGCCCAACCGGAGCGGGAGGGCCTAACACCGGGGAGCTGTTTTTT.

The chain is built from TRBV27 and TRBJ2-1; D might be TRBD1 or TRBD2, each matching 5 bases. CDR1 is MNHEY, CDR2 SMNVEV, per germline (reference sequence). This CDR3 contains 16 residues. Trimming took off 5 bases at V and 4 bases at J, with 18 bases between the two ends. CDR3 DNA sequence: TGTGCCAGCAGTCCTCAACCGGGACCCCCATACAATGAGCAGTTCTTC. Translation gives CASSPQPGPPYNEQFF.

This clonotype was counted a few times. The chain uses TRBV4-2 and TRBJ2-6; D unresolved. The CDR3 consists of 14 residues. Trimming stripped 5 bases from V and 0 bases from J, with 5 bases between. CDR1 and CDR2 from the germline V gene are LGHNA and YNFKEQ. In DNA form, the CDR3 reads TGTGCCAGCAGCGTCCCCTCTGGGGCCAACGTCCTGACTTTC. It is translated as CASSVPSGANVLTF.